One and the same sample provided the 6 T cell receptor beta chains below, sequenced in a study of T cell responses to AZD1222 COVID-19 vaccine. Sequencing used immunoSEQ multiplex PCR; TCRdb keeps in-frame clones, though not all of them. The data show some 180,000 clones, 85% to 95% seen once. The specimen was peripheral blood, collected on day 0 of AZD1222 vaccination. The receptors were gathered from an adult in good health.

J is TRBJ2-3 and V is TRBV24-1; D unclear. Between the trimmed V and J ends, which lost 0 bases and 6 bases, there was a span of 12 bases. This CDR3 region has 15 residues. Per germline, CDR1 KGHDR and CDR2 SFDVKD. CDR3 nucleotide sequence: TGTGCCACCAGTGATTTGTCTGGTTCGAAGGATACGCAGTATTTT. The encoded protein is CATSDLSGSKDTQYF.

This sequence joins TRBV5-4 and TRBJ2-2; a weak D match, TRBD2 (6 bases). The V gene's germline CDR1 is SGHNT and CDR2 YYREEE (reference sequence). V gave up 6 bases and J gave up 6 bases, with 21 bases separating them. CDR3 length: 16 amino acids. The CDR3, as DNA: TGTGCCAGCACCAAAACATCAGGGAGGTTGGCCGGGGAGCTGTTTTTT. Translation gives CASTKTSGRLAGELFF.

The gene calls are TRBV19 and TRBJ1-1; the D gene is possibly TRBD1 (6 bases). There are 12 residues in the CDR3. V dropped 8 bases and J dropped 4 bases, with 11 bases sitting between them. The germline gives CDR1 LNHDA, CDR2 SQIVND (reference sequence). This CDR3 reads CASQQGTTEAFF. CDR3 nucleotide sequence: TGTGCCAGTCAACAGGGTACCACTGAAGCTTTCTTT.

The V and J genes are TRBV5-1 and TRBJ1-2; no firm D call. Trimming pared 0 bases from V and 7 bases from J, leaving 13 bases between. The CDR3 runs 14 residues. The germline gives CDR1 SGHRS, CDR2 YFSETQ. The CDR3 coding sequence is TGCGCCAGCAGCTTGGGCAGGACTCTAAGTGGCTACACCTTC. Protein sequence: CASSLGRTLSGYTF.

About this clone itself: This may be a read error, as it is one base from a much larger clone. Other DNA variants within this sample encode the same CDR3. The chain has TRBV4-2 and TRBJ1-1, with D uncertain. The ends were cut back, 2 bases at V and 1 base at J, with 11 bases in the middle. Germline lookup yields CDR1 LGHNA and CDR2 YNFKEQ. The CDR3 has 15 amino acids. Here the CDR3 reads CASSQSQTANTEAFF. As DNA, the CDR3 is TGTGCCAGCAGCCAATCCCAGACGGCGAACACTGAAGCTTTCTTT.

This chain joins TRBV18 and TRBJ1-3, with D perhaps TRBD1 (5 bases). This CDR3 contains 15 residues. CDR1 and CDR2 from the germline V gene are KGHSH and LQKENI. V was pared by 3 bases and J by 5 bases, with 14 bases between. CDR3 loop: CASSPAREGRNTIYF. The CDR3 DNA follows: TGTGCCAGCTCACCCGCCAGGGAAGGAAGAAACACCATATATTTT.